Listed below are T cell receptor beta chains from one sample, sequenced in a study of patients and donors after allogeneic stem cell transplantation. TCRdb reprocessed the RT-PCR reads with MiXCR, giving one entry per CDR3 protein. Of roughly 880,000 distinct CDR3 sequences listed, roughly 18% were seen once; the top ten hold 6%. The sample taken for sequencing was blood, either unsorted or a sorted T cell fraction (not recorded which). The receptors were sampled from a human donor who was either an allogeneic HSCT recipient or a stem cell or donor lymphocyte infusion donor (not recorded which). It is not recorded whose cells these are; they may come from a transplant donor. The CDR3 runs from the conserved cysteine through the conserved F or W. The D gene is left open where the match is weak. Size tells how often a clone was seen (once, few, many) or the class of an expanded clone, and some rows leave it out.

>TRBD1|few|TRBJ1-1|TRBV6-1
TGTGCCAGCAGTGAAGCGCGGGGACAGAGGATGAACACTGAAGCTTTCTTT
CASSEARGQRMNTEAFF
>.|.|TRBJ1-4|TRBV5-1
TGCGCCAGCAGCTTGGGCCCGGGAGTCGAAAAACTGTTTTTT
CASSLGPGVEKLFF
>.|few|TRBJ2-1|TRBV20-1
TGCAGTGCTAGAGGCCCTGACTTACGCAATGAGCAGTTCTTC
CSARGPDLRNEQFF
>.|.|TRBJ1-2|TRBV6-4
TGTGCCAGCAGTGACTCTCCGTTAGGGACAAAGAAAGGCTACACCTTC
CASSDSPLGTKKGYTF
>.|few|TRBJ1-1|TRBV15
TGTGCCACCAGCAGGGGGGCAAGGGGCACTGAAGCTTTCTTT
CATSRGARGTEAFF
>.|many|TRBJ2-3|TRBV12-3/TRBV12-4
TGTGCCAGCAGCCAGACAGAAACAAATACGCAGTATTTT
CASSQTETNTQYF
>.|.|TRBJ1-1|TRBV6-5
TGTGCCAGCAGTTACTCCGCGTCGGTGAACACTGAAGCTTTCTTT
CASSYSASVNTEAFF
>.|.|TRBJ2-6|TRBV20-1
TGCAGTGCTAGGGACAGACAGAGCTCTGGGGCCAACGTCCTGACTTTC
CSARDRQSSGANVLTF
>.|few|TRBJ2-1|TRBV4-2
TGTGCCAGCAGCCAAGATTCCCGGGAAAGGGGTGAGCAGTTCTTC
CASSQDSRERGEQFF
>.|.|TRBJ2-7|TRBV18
TGTGCCAGCTCACCACAAATGGGAGAGCAGTACTTC
CASSPQMGEQYF
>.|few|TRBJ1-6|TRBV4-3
TGCGCCAGCAGCCAGGGGGCAGATTATAATTCACCCCTCCACTTT
CASSQGADYNSPLHF
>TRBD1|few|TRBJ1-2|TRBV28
TGTGCCGCACGACAGGGGCTTTTCTATGGCTACACCTTC
CAARQGLFYGYTF
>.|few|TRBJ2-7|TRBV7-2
TGTGCCAGCAGCTTAGTTACTCTCTTTGGGGACGAGCAGTACTTC
CASSLVTLFGDEQYF
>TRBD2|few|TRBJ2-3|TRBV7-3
TGTGCCAGCAGCTTAGTTGGGAGGGGAGGTACGCAGTATTTT
CASSLVGRGGTQYF
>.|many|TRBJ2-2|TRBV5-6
TGTGCCAGCAGCTTTGAGAGGGCCGGTAGCACCGGGGAGCTGTTTTTT
CASSFERAGSTGELFF
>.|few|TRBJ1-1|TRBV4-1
TGCGCCAGCAGCCAACAGGGTTTTGACACTGAAGCTTTCTTT
CASSQQGFDTEAFF
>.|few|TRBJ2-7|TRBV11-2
TGTGCCAGCAGCTTAGATACTGGACCCCCGCAGTACTTC
CASSLDTGPPQYF
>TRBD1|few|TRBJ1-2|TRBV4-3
TGCGCCAGCAGCCAAGATCGAGTCAGGGGGGATGGCTACACCTTC
CASSQDRVRGDGYTF
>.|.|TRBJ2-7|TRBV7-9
TGTGCCAGCAGTAATTCCGGCGGTTCGAGCTCCTACGAGCAGTACTTC
CASSNSGGSSSYEQYF
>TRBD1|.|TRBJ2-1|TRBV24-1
TGTGCCACCAGTGATCCTGGACAGGGAGCAGGAGAGCAGTTCTTC
CATSDPGQGAGEQFF
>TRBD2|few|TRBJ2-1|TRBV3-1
TGTGCCAGCAGCCAAGGGCTCCCTAGCGGATACAATGAGCAGTTCTTC
CASSQGLPSGYNEQFF
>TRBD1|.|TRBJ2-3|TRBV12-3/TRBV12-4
TGTGCCAGCAGTTTAATCGGCGCGGGACAGGTTTTTTTTGGGGATACGCAGTATTTT
CASSLIGAGQVFFGDTQYF
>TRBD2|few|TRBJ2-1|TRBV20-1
TGCAGTGGGGGCCTCGCGGGGACTAGCTACAATGAGCAGTTCTTC
CSGGLAGTSYNEQFF
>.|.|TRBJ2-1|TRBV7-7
TGTGCCAGCAGCTCACTCAGGGTCCCCGGCAATGAGCAGTTCTTC
CASSSLRVPGNEQFF